The 5 T cell receptor beta chains below were found in one sample sequenced in a study of control samples from healthy donors and cancer patients. Generated by immunoSEQ multiplex PCR, the TCRdb table keeps only in-frame clones and is missing some. The profile covers 400,000 to 500,000 clones, with 90% appearing a single time and about 6.3% taken by the ten largest. The sequencing sample was made of PBMCs. The origin of the receptors is a man in his forties with head and neck cancer.

The sample holds a few counts of this clone. The chain has TRBV10-1 and TRBJ2-3; tentatively, D is TRBD1 (6 bases). This CDR3 comprises 15 residues. The V end was cut by 3 bases, the J end by 6 bases, with 16 bases between. Germline V gene sequence: CDR1 WNHNN, CDR2 SYGVQD (reference sequence). In DNA, the CDR3 is TGCGCCAGCAGTGATCTAGGGGGTTCCCGGGATACGCAGTATTTT. Its translation: CASSDLGGSRDTQYF.

The V call is TRBV28, the J call TRBJ2-7, with 8 bases that match TRBD2. Trimming at V came to 7 bases and at J to 5 bases, leaving 7 bases not matched to a gene. The CDR3 covers 13 residues. Germline CDR1 is MDHEN and CDR2 is SYDVKM. This CDR3 reads CASTPGGTDEQYF. CDR3 nucleotides: TGTGCCAGCACTCCGGGGGGGACCGACGAGCAGTACTTC.

V gene TRBV5-1 combines with J gene TRBJ1-1, with D possibly being TRBD1 (6 bases). The CDR3 sequence is 14 residues long. Per the germline V gene, CDR1 is SGHRS and CDR2 is YFSETQ. V was shortened by 0 bases and J by 6 bases, with 12 bases between the two germline ends. For the CDR3, the DNA is TGCGCCAGCAGCTTGGACAGGGTCATGCCTGAAGCTTTCTTT. Its protein product is CASSLDRVMPEAFF. Filled out from reference TRBV5-1 and TRBJ1-1, the complete variable domain reads KAGVTQTPRYLIKTRGQQVTLSCSPISGHRSVSWYQQTPGQGLQFLFEYFSETQRNKGNFPGRFSGRQFSNSRSEMNVSTLELGDSALYLCASSLDRVMPEAFFGQGTRLTVV.

The CDR3 nucleotides read TGTGCCAGCAGTCTACAGGGAGCCAGGTTGGGACAGCCCCAGCATTTT. Amino acid sequence: CASSLQGARLGQPQHF. The chain is built from TRBV28 and TRBJ1-5; possibly TRBD1 for D (6 bases). V was trimmed by 5 bases and J by 7 bases, leaving 21 bases between them. The CDR3 extends over 16 amino acids. CDR1 and CDR2 from the germline V gene are MDHEN and SYDVKM.

The J gene is TRBJ1-5, the V gene TRBV30, with 8 bases lining up with TRBD1. This CDR3 comprises 12 residues. Germline lookup yields CDR1 GTSNPN and CDR2 SVGIG (reference sequence). V lost 5 bases to trimming and J lost 4 bases; unmatched junction nucleotides: 1. The CDR3 sequence is CAWGQGNQPQHF. Here the CDR3 DNA reads TGTGCCTGGGGACAGGGAAATCAGCCCCAGCATTTT.